One T cell receptor (beta chain) is described in this entry. Its matching antigen is unknown. Germline CDR1 LGHDT, CDR2 YNNKEL (reference sequence). The CDR3 runs to 13 residues. V was pared by 4 bases and J by 3 bases, with 9 bases between. An absence of ophthalmopathy progression within 18 months meant stable Graves' hyperthyroidism. Patients aged 18 to 65 had newly diagnosed hyperthyroidism that had lasted under 2 months. PBMCs were derived from about 10 ml fresh peripheral blood. TCR beta CDR3 sequences were amplified from RNA transcripts. First-round RT-PCR with HTBI primers amplified the TCR CDR3 region. TCRdb used MiXCR to reprocess the multiplex PCR reads, holding one entry per CDR3 protein. Of roughly 290,000 distinct CDR3 sequences listed, about an eighth are singletons. This sample was included in a study of T cells in Graves' hyperthyroidism and ophthalmopathy. Study observations and caveats: Blood samples included most of the expanded thyroid clonotypes exceeding 0.001.

The origin of this receptor is a woman aged 40 to 55 with Graves' hyperthyroidism. Sequenced input: blood. V gene TRBV3-1 combines with J gene TRBJ1-1; no definite D call. This CDR3 reads CASSLIGHTEAFF. CDR3 DNA sequence: TGTGCCAGCAGCCTAATTGGGCACACTGAAGCTTTCTTT.